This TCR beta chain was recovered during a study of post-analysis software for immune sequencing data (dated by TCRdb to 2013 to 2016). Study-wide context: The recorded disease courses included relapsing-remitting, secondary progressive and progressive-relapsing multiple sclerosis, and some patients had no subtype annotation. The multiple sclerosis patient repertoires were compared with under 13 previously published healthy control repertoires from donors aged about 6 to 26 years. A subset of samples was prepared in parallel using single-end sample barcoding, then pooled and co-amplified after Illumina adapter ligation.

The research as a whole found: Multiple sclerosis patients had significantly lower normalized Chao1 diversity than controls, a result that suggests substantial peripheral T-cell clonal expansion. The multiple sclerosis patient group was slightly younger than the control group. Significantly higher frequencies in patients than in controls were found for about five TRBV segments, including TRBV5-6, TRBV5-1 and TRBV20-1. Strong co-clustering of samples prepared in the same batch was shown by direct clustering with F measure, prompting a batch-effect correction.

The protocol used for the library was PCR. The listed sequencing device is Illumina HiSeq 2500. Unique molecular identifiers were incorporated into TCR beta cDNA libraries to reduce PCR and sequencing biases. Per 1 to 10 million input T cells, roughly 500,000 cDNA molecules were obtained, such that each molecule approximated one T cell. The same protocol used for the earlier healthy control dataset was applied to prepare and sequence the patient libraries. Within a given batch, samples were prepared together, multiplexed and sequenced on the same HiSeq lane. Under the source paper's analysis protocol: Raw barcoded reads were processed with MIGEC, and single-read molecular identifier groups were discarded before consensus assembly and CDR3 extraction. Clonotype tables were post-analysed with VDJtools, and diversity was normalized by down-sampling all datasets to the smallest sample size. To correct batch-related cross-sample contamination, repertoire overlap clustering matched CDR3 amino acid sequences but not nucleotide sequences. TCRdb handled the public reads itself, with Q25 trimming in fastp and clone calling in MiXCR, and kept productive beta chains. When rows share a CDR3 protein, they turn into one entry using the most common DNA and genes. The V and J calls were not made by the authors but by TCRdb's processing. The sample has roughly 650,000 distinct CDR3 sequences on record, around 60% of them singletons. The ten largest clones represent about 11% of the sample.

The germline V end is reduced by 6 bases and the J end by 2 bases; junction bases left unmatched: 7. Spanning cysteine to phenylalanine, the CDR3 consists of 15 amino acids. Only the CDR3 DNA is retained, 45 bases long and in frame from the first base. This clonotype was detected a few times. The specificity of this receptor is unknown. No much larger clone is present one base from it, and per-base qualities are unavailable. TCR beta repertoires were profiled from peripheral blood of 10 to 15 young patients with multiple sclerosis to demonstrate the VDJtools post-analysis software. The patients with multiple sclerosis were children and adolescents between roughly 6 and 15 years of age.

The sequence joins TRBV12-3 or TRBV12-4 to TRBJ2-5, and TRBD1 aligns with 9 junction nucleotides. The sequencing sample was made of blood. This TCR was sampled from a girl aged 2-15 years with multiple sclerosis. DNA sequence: TGTGCCAGCAGCCCTACAGGGGGCCCTCAAGAGACCCAGTACTTC. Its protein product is CASSPTGGPQETQYF.